This T cell receptor beta chain was sequenced for a study of OX40 agonist ivuxolimab in advanced cancers. Autoimmune disease history or systemic immunosuppression led to patients being barred. With respect to this clone: As yet, its antigen is unknown.

Overall study results and limits: On average, CD8+ T cells had more expanded clones than CD4+. Clonal expansion from baseline to week 6 occurred in both CD4+ and CD8+ T cells. Partly responding patients at 0.1-3.0 mg/kg showed some of the smallest clonal expansion.

Sequencing used immunoSEQ multiplex PCR; TCRdb keeps in-frame clones, though not all of them. The sample consists of roughly 80,000 clones, 84% of them appearing once. V dropped 6 bases and J dropped 2; count of bases not matched to a gene: 3. The CDR3 is 14 amino acids. Looked up from germline, CDR1 is MDHEN and CDR2 is SYDVKM. Sequencing used CD4+ or CD8+ T cells sorted from blood, obtained in a trial of the OX40 agonist ivuxolimab. The chain uses TRBV28 and TRBJ2-5, with 10 bases fitting TRBD2. The origin of this receptor is an adult with an advanced solid tumor such as melanoma, head and neck, liver or kidney cancer. CDR3 region: CASRASGGQETQYF. The CDR3 DNA sequence: TGTGCCAGCAGGGCTAGCGGGGGACAAGAGACCCAGTACTTC. The variable domain in full, with the rest retrieved from reference TRBV28 and TRBJ2-5, is DVKVTQSSRYLVKRTGEKVFLECVQDMDHENMFWYRQDPGLGLRLIYFSYDVKMKEKGDIPEGYSVSREKKERFSLILESASTNQTSMYLCASRASGGQETQYFGPGTRLLVL.